The 3 T cell receptor beta chains reported below all come from one sample, sequenced in a study of blood T cells in healthy people across ages. The use of a sample-barcoded 5' primer and a J-beta primer mix characterized a second PCR of about 7 to 12 cycles. TCRdb used MiXCR to reprocess the 5' RACE reads, holding one entry per CDR3 protein. The repertoire has more than 900,000 distinct CDR3 sequences, about 28% of them found once; the top ten carry roughly 10%. These data were likewise used in another study, on T cells of mothers and their children.

Sequenced sample: blood. Every receptor here comes from a woman between 35 and 50 years old in good health.

The rearrangement joins TRBV7-2 to TRBJ1-2; the match to TRBD1 covers 8 bases. The CDR3 runs to 14 residues. V was pared by 5 bases and J by 4 bases, with 6 bases of the junction left unmatched. Germline V CDR1 and CDR2: SGHTA, FQGNSA. CDR3 nucleotide sequence: TGTGCCAGCAGCAAGGACAGGGTTGTCTATGGCTACACCTTC. This codes for CASSKDRVVYGYTF.

The V call is TRBV7-9, the J call TRBJ1-6; 7 bases map to TRBD1. This CDR3 region has 13 residues. Trimming cost V 8 bases and J 8 bases; bases outside gene matches: 6. CDR1 and CDR2 from the germline V gene are SEHNR and FQNEAQ (reference sequence). The CDR3 region is CASGDSTDSPLHF. As DNA, the CDR3 is TGTGCCAGCGGGGACAGCACCGATTCACCCCTCCACTTT.

The V call is TRBV28, the J call TRBJ1-3; D ambiguous. Germline V gene data show CDR1 as MDHEN and CDR2 as SYDVKM. Trimming took 3 bases from V and 0 from J, leaving 15 bases between them. CDR3 size: 17 residues. The CDR3 loop reads CASSFSGVSSSGNTIYF. The CDR3, as DNA: TGTGCCAGCAGTTTTTCGGGAGTCTCCAGCTCTGGAAACACCATATATTTT. The full variable domain, completed using reference TRBV28 and TRBJ1-3, is DVKVTQSSRYLVKRTGEKVFLECVQDMDHENMFWYRQDPGLGLRLIYFSYDVKMKEKGDIPEGYSVSREKKERFSLILESASTNQTSMYLCASSFSGVSSSGNTIYFGEGSWLTVV.